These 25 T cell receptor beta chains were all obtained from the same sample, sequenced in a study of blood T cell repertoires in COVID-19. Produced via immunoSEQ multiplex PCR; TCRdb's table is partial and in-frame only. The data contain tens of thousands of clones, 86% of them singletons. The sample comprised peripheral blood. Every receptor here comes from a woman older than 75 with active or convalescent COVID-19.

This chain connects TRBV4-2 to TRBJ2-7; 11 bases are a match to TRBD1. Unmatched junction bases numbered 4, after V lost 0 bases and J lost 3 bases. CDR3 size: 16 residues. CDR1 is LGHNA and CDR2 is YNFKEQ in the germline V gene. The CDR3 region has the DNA TGTGCCAGCAGCCAAGAAGGGGGGACAGGGGGCTACGAGCAGTACTTC. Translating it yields CASSQEGGTGGYEQYF.

CDR3 region: CASSGLAGVLHNEQFF. Written as DNA, the CDR3 is TGTGCCAGCAGCGGACTAGCGGGAGTTCTACACAATGAGCAGTTCTTC. The chain combines TRBV6-4 with TRBJ2-1; TRBD2 agrees at 13 bases. The CDR3 is 16 amino acids. V was pared by 6 bases and J by 5 bases, with 7 bases of the junction left unmatched. Germline-derived CDR1 and CDR2 are MRHNA and SNTAGT.

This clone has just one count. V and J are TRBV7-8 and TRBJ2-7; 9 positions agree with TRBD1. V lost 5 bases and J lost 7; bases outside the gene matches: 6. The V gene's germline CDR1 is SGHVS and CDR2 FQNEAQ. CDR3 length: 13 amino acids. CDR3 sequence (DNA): TGTGCCAGCAGCATACAGGGGGCTGGGGAGCAGTACTTC. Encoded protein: CASSIQGAGEQYF.

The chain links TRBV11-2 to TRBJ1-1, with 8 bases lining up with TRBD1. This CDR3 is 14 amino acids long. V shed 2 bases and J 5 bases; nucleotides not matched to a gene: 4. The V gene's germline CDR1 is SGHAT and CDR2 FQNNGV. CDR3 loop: CASSLYRGDTEAFF. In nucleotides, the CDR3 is TGTGCCAGCAGCTTATACAGGGGGGATACTGAAGCTTTCTTT.

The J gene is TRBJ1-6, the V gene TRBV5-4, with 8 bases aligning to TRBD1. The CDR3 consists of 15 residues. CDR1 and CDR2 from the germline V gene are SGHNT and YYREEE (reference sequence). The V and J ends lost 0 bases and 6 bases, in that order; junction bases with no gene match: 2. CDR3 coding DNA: TGTGCCAGCAGCTTGGCGGACAGGGCTAATTCACCCCTCCACTTT. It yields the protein CASSLADRANSPLHF.

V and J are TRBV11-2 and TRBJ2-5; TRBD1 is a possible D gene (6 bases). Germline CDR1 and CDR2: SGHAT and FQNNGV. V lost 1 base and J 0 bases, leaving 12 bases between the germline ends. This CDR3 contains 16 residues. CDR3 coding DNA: TGTGCCAGCAGCTTAGGCAGGGGTGGTTACCAAGAGACCCAGTACTTC. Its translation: CASSLGRGGYQETQYF.

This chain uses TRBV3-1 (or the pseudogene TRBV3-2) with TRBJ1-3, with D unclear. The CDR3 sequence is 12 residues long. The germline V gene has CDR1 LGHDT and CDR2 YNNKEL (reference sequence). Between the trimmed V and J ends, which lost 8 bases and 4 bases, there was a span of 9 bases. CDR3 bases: TGTGCCAGCGAGCAGGCAGGAAACACCATATATTTT. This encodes CASEQAGNTIYF.

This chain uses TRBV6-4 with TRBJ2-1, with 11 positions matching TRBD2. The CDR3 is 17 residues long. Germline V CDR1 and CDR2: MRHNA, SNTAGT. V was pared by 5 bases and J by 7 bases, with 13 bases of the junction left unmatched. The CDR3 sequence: CASSNTRSSGRLNEQFF. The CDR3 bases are TGTGCCAGCAGTAACACCCGTTCTAGCGGGAGGTTGAATGAGCAGTTCTTC.

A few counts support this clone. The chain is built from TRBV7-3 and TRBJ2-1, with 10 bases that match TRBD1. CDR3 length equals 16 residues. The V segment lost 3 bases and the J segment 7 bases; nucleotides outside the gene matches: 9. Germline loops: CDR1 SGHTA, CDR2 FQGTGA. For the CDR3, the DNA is TGTGCCAGCAGCTTGGGGACGGGGACAGGGGTAAATGAGCAGTTCTTC. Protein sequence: CASSLGTGTGVNEQFF. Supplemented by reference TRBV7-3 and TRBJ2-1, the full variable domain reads GAGVSQTPSNKVTEKGKYVELRCDPISGHTALYWYRQSLGQGPEFLIYFQGTGAADDSGLPNDRFFAVRPEGSVSTLKIQRTERGDSAVYLCASSLGTGTGVNEQFFGPGTRLTVL.

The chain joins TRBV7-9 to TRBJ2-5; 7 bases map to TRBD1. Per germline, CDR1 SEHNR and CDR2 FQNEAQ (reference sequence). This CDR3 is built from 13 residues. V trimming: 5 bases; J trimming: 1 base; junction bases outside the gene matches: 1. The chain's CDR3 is CASSRTGQETQYF. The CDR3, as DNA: TGTGCCAGCAGCAGGACAGGCCAAGAGACCCAGTACTTC.

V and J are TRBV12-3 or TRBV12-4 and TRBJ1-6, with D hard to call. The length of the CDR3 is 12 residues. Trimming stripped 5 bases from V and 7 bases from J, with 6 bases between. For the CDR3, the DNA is TGTGCCAGCAGTGGGGAGAATTCACCCCTCCACTTT. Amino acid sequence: CASSGENSPLHF.

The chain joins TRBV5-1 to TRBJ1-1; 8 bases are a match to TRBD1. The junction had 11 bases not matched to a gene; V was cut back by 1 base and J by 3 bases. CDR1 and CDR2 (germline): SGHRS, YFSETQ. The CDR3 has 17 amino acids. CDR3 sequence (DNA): TGCGCCAGCAGCTTGCTGGCAGGGGGCGGATCGGACACTGAAGCTTTCTTT. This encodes CASSLLAGGGSDTEAFF. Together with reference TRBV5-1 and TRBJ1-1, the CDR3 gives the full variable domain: KAGVTQTPRYLIKTRGQQVTLSCSPISGHRSVSWYQQTPGQGLQFLFEYFSETQRNKGNFPGRFSGRQFSNSRSEMNVSTLELGDSALYLCASSLLAGGGSDTEAFFGQGTRLTVV.

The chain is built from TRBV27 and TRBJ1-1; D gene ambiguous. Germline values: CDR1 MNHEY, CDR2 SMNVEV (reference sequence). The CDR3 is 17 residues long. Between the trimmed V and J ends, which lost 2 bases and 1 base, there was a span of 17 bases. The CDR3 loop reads CASSLNGENKGNTEAFF. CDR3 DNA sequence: TGTGCCAGCAGTTTAAACGGGGAAAACAAGGGGAACACTGAAGCTTTCTTT.

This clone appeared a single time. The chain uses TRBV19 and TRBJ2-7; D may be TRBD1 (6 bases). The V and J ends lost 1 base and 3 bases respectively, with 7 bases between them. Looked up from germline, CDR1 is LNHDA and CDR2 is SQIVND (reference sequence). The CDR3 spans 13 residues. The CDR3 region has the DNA TGTGCCAGTAGTATAGTGGACAGCTACGAGCAGTACTTC. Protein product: CASSIVDSYEQYF.

The chain's CDR3 is CASSFLVRTSGRDGELFF. CDR3 sequence (DNA): TGTGCCAGCAGCTTTTTGGTGAGAACTAGCGGGAGGGACGGGGAGCTGTTTTTT. The chain links TRBV11-3 to TRBJ2-2; TRBD2 aligns across 13 bases. In germline, CDR1 is SGHNT, CDR2 YENEEA. The ends lost 3 bases at V and 7 bases at J; junction bases unmatched: 11. The CDR3 contains 18 residues.

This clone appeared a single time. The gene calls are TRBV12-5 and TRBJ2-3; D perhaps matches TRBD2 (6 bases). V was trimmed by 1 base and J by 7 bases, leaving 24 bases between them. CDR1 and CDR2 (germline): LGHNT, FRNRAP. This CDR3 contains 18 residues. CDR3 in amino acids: CASGLAGSITSRRNTQYF. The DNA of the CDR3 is TGTGCTAGTGGTTTGGCGGGGTCGATAACTAGCCGCAGGAATACGCAGTATTTT. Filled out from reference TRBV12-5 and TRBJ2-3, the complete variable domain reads DARVTQTPRHKVTEMGQEVTMRCQPILGHNTVFWYRQTMMQGLELLAYFRNRAPLDDSGMPKDRFSAEMPDATLATLKIQPSEPRDSAVYFCASGLAGSITSRRNTQYFGPGTRLTVL.

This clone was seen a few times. The CDR3, as DNA: TGTGCCAGCAGAAGGTCGGCAGGGGATGGCTACACCTTC. It specifies CASRRSAGDGYTF. This chain uses TRBV2 with TRBJ1-2; the D gene is possibly TRBD1 (6 bases). The CDR3 loop spans 13 amino acids. The germline gives CDR1 SNHLY, CDR2 FYNNEI. V dropped 6 bases and J dropped 6 bases, with 14 bases sitting between them.

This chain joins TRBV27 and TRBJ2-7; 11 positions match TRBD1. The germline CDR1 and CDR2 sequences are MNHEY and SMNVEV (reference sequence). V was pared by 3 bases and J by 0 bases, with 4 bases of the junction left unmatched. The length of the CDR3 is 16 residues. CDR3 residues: CASSFSGQGVSYEQYF. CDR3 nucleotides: TGTGCCAGCAGTTTCTCGGGACAGGGGGTCTCCTACGAGCAGTACTTC.

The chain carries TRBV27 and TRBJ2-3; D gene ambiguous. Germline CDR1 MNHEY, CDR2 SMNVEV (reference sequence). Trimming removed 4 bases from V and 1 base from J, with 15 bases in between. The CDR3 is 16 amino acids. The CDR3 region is CASSSPLLHGTDTQYF. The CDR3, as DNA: TGTGCCAGCAGTTCCCCCCTGTTACACGGCACAGATACGCAGTATTTT.

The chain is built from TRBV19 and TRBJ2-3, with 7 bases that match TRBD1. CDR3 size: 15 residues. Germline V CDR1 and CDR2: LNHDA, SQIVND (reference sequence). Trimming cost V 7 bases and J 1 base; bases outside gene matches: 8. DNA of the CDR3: TGTGCCAGTACCTCGACAGGGTTGGGCACAGATACGCAGTATTTT. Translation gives CASTSTGLGTDTQYF.

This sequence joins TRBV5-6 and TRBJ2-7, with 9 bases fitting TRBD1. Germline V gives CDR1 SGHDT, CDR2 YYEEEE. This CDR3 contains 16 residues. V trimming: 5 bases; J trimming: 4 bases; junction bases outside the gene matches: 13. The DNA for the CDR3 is TGTGCCAGCAGTTCACTAGGGACAGGGAAGAAATACGAGCAGTACTTC. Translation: CASSSLGTGKKYEQYF.

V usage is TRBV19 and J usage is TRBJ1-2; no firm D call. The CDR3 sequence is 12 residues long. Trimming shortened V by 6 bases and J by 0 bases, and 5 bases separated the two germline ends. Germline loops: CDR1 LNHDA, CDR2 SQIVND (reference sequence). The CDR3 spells CASRFSNYGYTF. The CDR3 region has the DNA TGTGCCAGTAGATTCTCTAACTATGGCTACACCTTC.

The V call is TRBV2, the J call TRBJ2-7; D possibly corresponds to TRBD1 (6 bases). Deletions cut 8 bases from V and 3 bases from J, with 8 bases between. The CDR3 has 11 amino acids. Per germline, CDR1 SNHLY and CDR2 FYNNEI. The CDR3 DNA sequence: TGTGCCAGCCTACAGGGCTACGAGCAGTACTTC. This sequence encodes CASLQGYEQYF.

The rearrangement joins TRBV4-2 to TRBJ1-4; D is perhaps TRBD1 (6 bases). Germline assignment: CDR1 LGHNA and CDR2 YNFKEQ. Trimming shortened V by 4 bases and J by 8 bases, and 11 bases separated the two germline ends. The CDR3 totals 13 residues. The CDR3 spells CASSPGQREKLFF. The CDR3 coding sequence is TGTGCCAGCAGCCCAGGACAGCGGGAAAAACTGTTTTTT.

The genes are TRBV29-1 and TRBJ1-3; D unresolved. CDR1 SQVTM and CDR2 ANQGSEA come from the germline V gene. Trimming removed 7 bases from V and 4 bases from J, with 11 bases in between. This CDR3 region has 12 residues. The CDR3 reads CSAGVMGNTIYF. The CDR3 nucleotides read TGCAGCGCAGGAGTAATGGGAAACACCATATATTTT.